These 17 T cell receptor beta chains share one sample of origin, sequenced in a study of blood T cells in healthy people across ages. A second PCR of roughly 7 to 11 cycles used a sample-barcoded 5' primer and a J-beta primer mix. MiXCR was run by TCRdb on the 5' RACE reads, yielding one entry per CDR3 protein. The table records fewer than 2,000,000 distinct CDR3 sequences, 30% to 40% of them present only once. The sample comprised blood. The receptors were sampled from a human donor in good health.

This chain connects TRBV10-3 to TRBJ1-5; D remains ambiguous. This CDR3 contains 12 residues. The V gene lost 10 bases and the J gene lost 3 bases, with 10 bases spanning the gap. Germline CDR1 and CDR2: ENHRY and SYGVKD. CDR3 sequence reads: CATREVNQPQHF. DNA for the CDR3: TGTGCCACCAGAGAGGTCAATCAGCCCCAGCATTTT.

This clonotype occurred a few times. V gene TRBV29-1 combines with J gene TRBJ2-2; tentative D call: TRBD2 (6 bases). The CDR3 has 14 amino acids. Germline V gene sequence: CDR1 SQVTM, CDR2 ANQGSEA. V was trimmed by 7 bases and J by 3 bases, leaving 15 bases between them. CDR3 DNA sequence: TGCAGCGCCACCGTAGGCGGGGACACCGGGGAGCTGTTTTTT. It translates to CSATVGGDTGELFF.

This clonotype was observed a few times. The chain links TRBV20-1 to TRBJ2-5; no clear D. The CDR3 has 13 amino acids. V gave up 6 bases and J gave up 2 bases, with 13 bases separating them. Germline CDR1 is DFQATT and CDR2 is SNEGSKA (reference sequence). In nucleotides, the CDR3 is TGCAGTGCCCTAGGGATCCTACAAGAGACCCAGTACTTC. The encoded protein is CSALGILQETQYF.

The rearrangement joins TRBV5-5 to TRBJ2-1, with D tentatively TRBD1 (5 bases). Trimming took off 1 base at V and 10 bases at J, with 12 bases between the two ends. This CDR3 has 13 amino acids. Germline CDR1 and CDR2: SGHKS and YYEKEE (reference sequence). This chain's CDR3 is CASSLSGQLEQFF. The CDR3 region has the DNA TGTGCCAGCAGCTTGTCAGGGCAACTAGAGCAGTTCTTC.

The sample holds many counts of this clonotype. As DNA, the CDR3 is TGTGCCAGCAGCCTCCCGACAGGGAGCTCCTACGAGCAGTACTTC. It codes for CASSLPTGSSYEQYF. V and J are TRBV7-9 and TRBJ2-7, with TRBD1 matching 7 bases. The CDR3 spans 15 residues. CDR1 SEHNR and CDR2 FQNEAQ come from the germline V gene (reference sequence). V lost 5 bases and J lost 0; bases outside the gene matches: 7.

The chain couples TRBV7-9 to TRBJ2-5; 8 bases are a match to TRBD2. Losses at the gene ends were 8 bases for V and 5 bases for J; bases not matched to a gene: 10. This CDR3 has 14 residues. CDR1 and CDR2 (germline): SEHNR, FQNEAQ (reference sequence). The CDR3 DNA follows: TGTGCCAGCTGTATCGGGGGGGCCGGTGAGACCCAGTACTTC. Translation: CASCIGGAGETQYF.

This chain uses TRBV4-2 with TRBJ1-2; TRBD1 is a possible D gene (5 bases). The CDR3 runs 16 residues. Germline CDR1 and CDR2: LGHNA and YNFKEQ. V was trimmed by 1 base and J by 6 bases, leaving 18 bases between them. The DNA for the CDR3 is TGTGCCAGCAGCCAAGCCCGTGATAGATGGGGGAATGGCTACACCTTC. Amino acids: CASSQARDRWGNGYTF.

V is TRBV18 and J is TRBJ2-5; D gene ambiguous. The CDR3 sequence is 12 residues long. Trimming took off 3 bases at V and 7 bases at J, with 9 bases between the two ends. Germline V gene data show CDR1 as KGHSH and CDR2 as LQKENI. CDR3 nucleotide sequence: TGTGCCAGCTCACCCTCATCCGGGACCCAGTACTTC. It is translated as CASSPSSGTQYF.

This chain uses TRBV12-3 or TRBV12-4 with TRBJ1-2; D is unresolved. The V gene lost 3 bases and the J gene lost 6 bases, with 11 bases spanning the gap. The CDR3 covers 13 residues. The CDR3: CASSLSSVDGYTF. The CDR3 DNA reads as TGTGCCAGCAGTTTGTCCAGTGTCGATGGCTACACCTTC.

The chain joins TRBV28 to TRBJ2-7; the D call may be TRBD1 or TRBD2 (6 bases each). The J call is in doubt because the DNA end fits TRBJ2-5 better. The CDR3 is made up of 15 amino acids. CDR1 and CDR2 (germline): MDHEN, SYDVKM. CDR3 sequence (DNA): TGTGCCAGCAGTTTAACCCTTTGGGGGGCGGAGACCCAGTACTTC. This encodes CASSLTLWGAETQYF.

This clonotype was observed a few times. V is TRBV13 and J is TRBJ2-3; possibly TRBD2 for D (6 bases). The CDR3 spans 17 residues. V lost 5 bases, J lost 2 bases, and 20 bases lay in between. CDR1 is PRHDT, CDR2 FYEKMQ, per germline (reference sequence). CDR3 DNA: TGTGCCAGCAGCCACTTCTTGGGGGGATACAACACAGATACGCAGTATTTT. Translating gives CASSHFLGGYNTDTQYF.

In this sample, this clonotype turned up many times. V and J are TRBV29-1 and TRBJ2-5, with D unclear. The CDR3 length is 12 residues. V lost 2 bases to trimming and J lost 0 bases, with 4 bases between them. Germline CDR1 and CDR2: SQVTM and ANQGSEA. CDR3 sequence (DNA): TGCAGCGTTGAAAGAAACCAAGAGACCCAGTACTTC. Translation gives CSVERNQETQYF. Together with reference TRBV29-1 and TRBJ2-5, the CDR3 gives the full variable domain: SAVISQKPSRDICQRGTSLTIQCQVDSQVTMMFWYRQQPGQSLTLIATANQGSEATYESGFVIDKFPISRPNLTFSTLTVSNMSPEDSSIYLCSVERNQETQYFGPGTRLLVL.

The table lists this clonotype with many counts. The genes are TRBV4-1 and TRBJ1-2, with TRBD1 matching over 9 bases. The ends lost 1 base at V and 3 bases at J; junction bases unmatched: 6. The CDR3 contains 16 residues. Germline V gene lookup returns CDR1 MGHRA and CDR2 YSYEKL. CDR3 sequence reads: CASSQGWGQGHYGYTF. The CDR3 region has the DNA TGCGCCAGCAGCCAAGGTTGGGGACAGGGACACTATGGCTACACCTTC.

The CDR3 nucleotides are TGTGCCTGGAGCCAGACGGTGGGCTACGAGCAGTACTTC. Amino acids: CAWSQTVGYEQYF. The chain is built from TRBV30 and TRBJ2-7; D gene unclear. The germline V gene has CDR1 GTSNPN and CDR2 SVGIG (reference sequence). Trimming took 3 bases from V and 3 from J, leaving 12 bases between them. The CDR3 has 13 amino acids.

The genes are TRBV27 and TRBJ1-2; 7 bases line up with TRBD1. V lost 8 bases, J lost 4 bases, and 10 bases stayed unmatched. This CDR3 spans 14 amino acids. Germline values: CDR1 MNHEY, CDR2 SMNVEV (reference sequence). CDR3 residues: CASGPNRGGYGYTF. The DNA of the CDR3 is TGTGCCAGCGGCCCTAACAGGGGCGGCTATGGCTACACCTTC.

The rearrangement uses TRBV7-2 and TRBJ2-3; 13 bases line up with TRBD2. The germline CDR1 and CDR2 sequences are SGHTA and FQGNSA. The CDR3 totals 20 residues. V dropped 4 bases and J dropped 3; count of bases not matched to a gene: 16. CDR3 amino acids: CASSSTFAGTSGVGTDTQYF. The CDR3 DNA reads TGTGCCAGCAGCTCAACATTCGCCGGGACTAGCGGGGTAGGGACAGATACGCAGTATTTT.

The V call is TRBV20-1, the J call TRBJ2-1; 8 bases are a match to TRBD2. The CDR3 is 17 amino acids. In germline, CDR1 is DFQATT, CDR2 SNEGSKA (reference sequence). Trimming took 1 base from V and 2 from J; bases not matched to a gene: 10. The CDR3 DNA follows: TGCAGTGCTAGAGGCGGGGGTAGCGGGGTAACCTACAATGAGCAGTTCTTC. Protein sequence: CSARGGGSGVTYNEQFF.